These 22 T cell receptor beta chains share one sample of origin, sequenced in a study of T cell responses to AZD1222 COVID-19 vaccine (dated by TCRdb to the early 2020s). Read against the paper, the sample's time point label means: about 28 days (+/-7) after the second vaccine dose. Receptor amplification or capture employed the immunoSEQ multiplex PCR assay. TCRdb holds this immuneACCESS table with in-frame rearrangements only. Some clones are missing; in checked studies, unresolved V genes explain under half, and the rest has no known cause. The sample table lists fewer than 130,000 clones, roughly 89% of them with a count of one. Roughly 15% of the sample comes from the top ten. Sequencing was performed on peripheral blood, taken 28 days after the second AZD1222 dose. These receptors came from an adult who received the AZD1222 COVID-19 vaccine.

CDR3 residues: CASSRTGGEIGSYEQYF. CDR3 coding DNA: TGTGCCAGCAGCCGGACAGGGGGCGAGATCGGCTCCTACGAGCAGTACTTC. J is TRBJ2-7 and V is TRBV3-1 (or the pseudogene TRBV3-2); 11 bases match TRBD1. Germline V gene data show CDR1 as LGHDT and CDR2 as YNNKEL (reference sequence). The junction had 8 bases not matched to a gene; V was cut back by 4 bases and J by 0 bases. The CDR3 contains 17 residues.

CDR3 sequence reads: CASRLTGGGGYTF. The CDR3 bases are TGTGCCAGCAGATTAACAGGGGGCGGTGGCTACACCTTC. The chain joins TRBV27 to TRBJ1-2; 9 bases agree with TRBD1. The ends lost 6 bases at V and 7 bases at J; junction bases unmatched: 6. The CDR3 consists of 13 residues. The germline gives CDR1 MNHEY, CDR2 SMNVEV (reference sequence).

The chain employs TRBV11-3 and TRBJ1-1, with no clear D. The germline gives CDR1 SGHNT, CDR2 YENEEA. The CDR3 is 14 amino acids. V was cut by 5 bases and J by 0 bases, with 10 bases left in between. The CDR3 region has the DNA TGTGCCAGCAGCCCCCGGGTGATGAACACTGAAGCTTTCTTT. Residues: CASSPRVMNTEAFF. Using reference TRBV11-3 and TRBJ1-1 for the parts outside the CDR3, the full variable domain is EAGVVQSPRYKIIEKKQPVAFWCNPISGHNTLYWYLQNLGQGPELLIRYENEEAVDDSQLPKDRFSAERLKGVDSTLKIQPAELGDSAVYLCASSPRVMNTEAFFGQGTRLTVV.

The sample holds one count of this clone. This sequence joins TRBV11-2 and TRBJ1-6; D gene unclear. V shed 3 bases and J shed 6 bases, with 3 bases lying between them. Per the germline V gene, CDR1 is SGHAT and CDR2 is FQNNGV. The CDR3 has 12 residues. The CDR3 region is CASSFSNSPLHF. The CDR3 coding sequence is TGTGCCAGCAGCTTCAGTAATTCACCCCTCCACTTT.

V is TRBV3-1 (or the pseudogene TRBV3-2) and J is TRBJ1-1; no reliable D call. V was pared by 4 bases and J by 5 bases, with 14 bases between. Germline values: CDR1 LGHDT, CDR2 YNNKEL (reference sequence). The CDR3 totals 14 residues. CDR3 region: CASSRGPRLTEAFF. The DNA for the CDR3 is TGTGCCAGCAGCCGCGGGCCTCGCTTGACTGAAGCTTTCTTT.

The rearrangement uses TRBV12-3 or TRBV12-4 and TRBJ1-2; 8 nucleotides align to TRBD1. CDR3 size: 13 residues. The V gene end was trimmed by 5 bases and the J gene end by 2 bases; junction bases not matched to a gene: 1. The CDR3 nucleotides read TGTGCCAGCAGTCGGACAGGGAACTATGGCTACACCTTC. It is translated as CASSRTGNYGYTF.

J is TRBJ1-2 and V is TRBV19, with TRBD1 matching over 9 bases. V dropped 4 bases and J dropped 4; count of bases not matched to a gene: 10. This CDR3 contains 16 residues. Germline CDR1 is LNHDA and CDR2 is SQIVND (reference sequence). The CDR3 spells CASSTSLTGGSYGYTF. The CDR3 DNA follows: TGTGCCAGTAGTACTAGCCTTACAGGGGGCAGCTATGGCTACACCTTC.

This chain links TRBV5-1 with TRBJ2-6; no definite D call. V gave up 1 base and J gave up 0 bases, with 8 bases separating them. Germline lookup yields CDR1 SGHRS and CDR2 YFSETQ. This CDR3 region has 16 residues. This chain's CDR3 is CASSLWGRSGANVLTF. The DNA of the CDR3 is TGCGCCAGCAGCTTGTGGGGTCGCTCTGGGGCCAACGTCCTGACTTTC.

The chain carries TRBV5-1 and TRBJ2-5; 7 bases align to TRBD1. V gave up 4 bases and J gave up 0 bases; unmatched junction bases: 9. The CDR3 totals 16 residues. Per germline, CDR1 SGHRS and CDR2 YFSETQ. CDR3 bases: TGCGCCAGCAGCCTGGCCGACAGGGCCGACCAAGAGACCCAGTACTTC. Its translation is CASSLADRADQETQYF.

The chain links TRBV21-1 to TRBJ2-3. TRBV21-1 corresponds to a pseudogene. This CDR3 region has 18 residues. In DNA form, the CDR3 reads TGTGCCAGCAGCAAAGATTCTCAGGGAGCCTCTAGCACAGATACGCAGTATTTT. Its translation is CASSKDSQGASSTDTQYF.

The V gene is TRBV6-5, the J gene TRBJ1-1, with D possibly matching TRBD1 (5 bases). Germline CDR1 reads MNHEY; CDR2 reads SVGAGI. Trimming cost V 2 bases and J 5 bases, with 18 bases left between them. The CDR3 loop spans 16 amino acids. CDR3 bases: TGTGCCAGCAGTTACACTTTTGGGGCAGGGCGAACTGAAGCTTTCTTT. Translated, it gives CASSYTFGAGRTEAFF.

This sequence joins TRBV7-3 and TRBJ2-3, with D possibly TRBD1 on 5 matching bases. Trimming shortened V by 0 bases and J by 10 bases, and 11 bases separated the two germline ends. This CDR3 is built from 13 residues. The germline gives CDR1 SGHTA, CDR2 FQGTGA. The DNA of the CDR3 is TGTGCCAGCAGCTTAACAACCCAGGGTGCGCAGTATTTT. As protein: CASSLTTQGAQYF.

The CDR3 bases are TGTGCCAGTAGTATAGAGAGGGGGGGGTTAGCTAACTATGGCTACACCTTC. Protein product: CASSIERGGLANYGYTF. The chain has TRBV19 and TRBJ1-2; maybe TRBD1 (6 bases). The V end lost 0 bases, the J end lost 0 bases, and 14 bases lay between the germline ends. The CDR3 is 17 amino acids. Germline-derived CDR1 and CDR2 are LNHDA and SQIVND (reference sequence). Full variable domain (outside the CDR3, taken from reference TRBV19 and TRBJ1-2): DGGITQSPKYLFRKEGQNVTLSCEQNLNHDAMYWYRQDPGQGLRLIYYSQIVNDFQKGDIAEGYSVSREKKESFPLTVTSAQKNPTAFYLCASSIERGGLANYGYTFGSGTRLTVV.

The chain recombines TRBV27 with TRBJ2-7, with 7 nucleotides matching TRBD1. Germline CDR1 reads MNHEY; CDR2 reads SMNVEV (reference sequence). CDR3 length equals 14 residues. The V and J ends lost 6 bases and 2 bases, in that order; junction bases with no gene match: 7. The CDR3 region has the DNA TGTGCCAGCAGACAACCGGGACAGACCTACGAGCAGTACTTC. Translated, it gives CASRQPGQTYEQYF.

This clone was observed a single time. The chain employs TRBV18 and TRBJ2-3; D uncertain. There are 17 residues in the CDR3. The germline V gene has CDR1 KGHSH and CDR2 LQKENI. The V end was cut by 4 bases, the J end by 3 bases, with 20 bases between. The CDR3 reads CASSLVDGPRWTDTQYF. The CDR3 DNA is TGTGCCAGCTCACTGGTCGACGGCCCGAGATGGACAGATACGCAGTATTTT.

This sequence joins TRBV28 and TRBJ1-3; D gene ambiguous. The CDR3 is 14 residues long. V was cut by 5 bases and J by 0 bases, with 8 bases left in between. The germline CDR1 and CDR2 sequences are MDHEN and SYDVKM. The CDR3 DNA reads TGTGCCAGCAGTCATATAATCTCTGGAAACACCATATATTTT. Protein product: CASSHIISGNTIYF.

CDR3 DNA: TGTGCCAGCAGCCAAGTAGGGGGGCCTGGGGCCAACGTCCTGACTTTC. This encodes CASSQVGGPGANVLTF. The chain has TRBV14 and TRBJ2-6; D may correspond to TRBD1 or TRBD2 (6 bases each). This CDR3 is built from 16 residues. The germline V gene has CDR1 SGHDN and CDR2 FVKESK. V shed 1 base and J shed 2 bases, with 9 bases lying between them.

V is TRBV27 and J is TRBJ1-3; D unclear. Germline V gene data show CDR1 as MNHEY and CDR2 as SMNVEV (reference sequence). CDR3 length equals 13 residues. Trimming shortened V by 6 bases and J by 2 bases, and 8 bases separated the two germline ends. The CDR3 loop is CASSAAAGNTIYF. The CDR3 region has the DNA TGTGCCAGCAGCGCCGCGGCTGGAAACACCATATATTTT.

V is TRBV28 and J is TRBJ1-3; D is perhaps TRBD1 (5 bases). CDR1 and CDR2 from the germline V gene are MDHEN and SYDVKM. The CDR3 has 17 amino acids. The V end lost 7 bases, the J end lost 4 bases, and 23 bases lay between the germline ends. CDR3: CASNSPGIGTPGNTIYF. Written as DNA, the CDR3 is TGTGCCAGCAACTCGCCCGGGATCGGGACTCCCGGAAACACCATATATTTT.

The gene calls are TRBV5-6 and TRBJ2-3; D is ambiguous. The CDR3 spans 13 residues. The ends were cut back, 5 bases at V and 4 bases at J, with 11 bases in the middle. CDR1 is SGHDT, CDR2 YYEEEE, per germline. CDR3 region: CASRLGGSDTQYF. The CDR3 nucleotides are TGTGCCAGCAGGTTAGGTGGTTCAGATACGCAGTATTTT.

The chain links TRBV5-6 to TRBJ2-7; the D gene is possibly TRBD2 (7 bases). The CDR3 sequence is 14 residues long. Germline V gives CDR1 SGHDT, CDR2 YYEEEE. Trimming removed 4 bases from V and 3 bases from J, with 14 bases in between. CDR3 sequence reads: CASSRGGADYEQYF. The CDR3 DNA follows: TGTGCCAGCAGCAGGGGGGGGGCCGACTACGAGCAGTACTTC.

This clone appeared a few times. The genes are TRBV7-8 and TRBJ2-1, with D perhaps matching TRBD2 (6 bases). Trimming stripped 5 bases from V and 0 bases from J, with 26 bases between. Germline loops: CDR1 SGHVS, CDR2 FQNEAQ. CDR3 length: 20 amino acids. The CDR3 spells CASSRYLGLTPGGSYNEQFF. CDR3 nucleotide sequence: TGTGCCAGCAGCCGTTATCTGGGACTGACTCCGGGCGGCTCCTACAATGAGCAGTTCTTC.